These T cell receptor beta chains were read from a single sample in a study of Graves' ophthalmopathy and Graves' hyperthyroidism. MiXCR was run by TCRdb on the multiplex PCR reads, yielding one entry per CDR3 protein. The table shows about 700,000 distinct CDR3 sequences, with 35% to 50% occurring only once. Source material: peripheral blood. All receptors derive from an adult man with Graves' ophthalmopathy. Each CDR3 is given with its conserved first and last residue. A D gene is named only where the DNA matches it firmly.

J gene | D gene | V gene | CDR3 protein
TRBJ1-6 | - | TRBV20-1 | CSASRSLAVGISPLHF
TRBJ2-5 | TRBD1 | TRBV15 | CATSPGQGAETQYF
TRBJ1-1 | TRBD1 | TRBV2 | CASSADRGRTEAFF
TRBJ2-7 | - | TRBV7-9 | CASSSPDVACEQYF
TRBJ2-7 | - | TRBV7-2 | CASSLATRGRSPYEQYF
TRBJ2-2 | - | TRBV25-1 | CASSVVRPGPNTGELFF
TRBJ2-2 | TRBD1 | TRBV7-2 | CASSPRTGHTGELFF
TRBJ1-1 | TRBD1 | TRBV7-2 | CASSQERQGGEAFF
TRBJ2-7 | - | TRBV6-5 | CASRGIAEDYEQYF
TRBJ2-2 | - | TRBV9 | CASSVVSGQTGELFF
TRBJ2-7 | TRBD2 | TRBV7-2 | CASSSEGTSSRKEQYF
TRBJ2-3 | TRBD2 | TRBV25-1 | CASSETGGPSDTQYF
TRBJ1-1 | - | TRBV7-9 | CASSLAQGTNTEAFF
TRBJ1-2 | - | TRBV29-1 | CSVDTQVGGYTF
TRBJ2-5 | TRBD2 | TRBV7-8 | CASSSRPQLAGGPETQYF
TRBJ2-5 | - | TRBV5-4 | CASSLWLSKTQYF
TRBJ1-2 | - | TRBV10-3 | CAISGNYGYGYTF
TRBJ1-4 | - | TRBV7-2 | CASSLGGYEKLFF
TRBJ2-7 | - | TRBV9 | CASSVDTGSYEQYF
TRBJ1-2 | - | TRBV19 | CASSTPPTGRTNYGYAF
TRBJ2-7 | - | TRBV7-2 | CASSLPPGYEQYF
TRBJ1-1 | TRBD1 | TRBV4-2 | CASSATRDSLPNTEAFF
TRBJ2-7 | TRBD1 | TRBV12-3/TRBV12-4 | CASSYRGVEQYF
TRBJ2-2 | - | TRBV10-3 | CASRHSVNTGELFF
TRBJ1-1 | TRBD1 | TRBV25-1 | CASSQSSQGAFNTEAFF
TRBJ2-7 | - | TRBV7-9 | CASSPPVRAYEQYF
TRBJ1-1 | - | TRBV25-1 | CASSARPGAVNTEAFF
TRBJ1-5 | TRBD1 | TRBV19 | CASTSGQAEGNQPQHF
TRBJ1-1 | TRBD1 | TRBV7-8 | CASSHDPGTGVQAFF
TRBJ1-1 | - | TRBV9 | CASSPRGGLMNEAFF
TRBJ1-1 | - | TRBV25-1 | CASSLSGTLNTEAFF
TRBJ1-6 | TRBD1 | TRBV13 | CASSRGDSGYNSPLHF
TRBJ2-7 | TRBD1 | TRBV7-2 | CASSRLGQGNSYEQYF
TRBJ1-2 | - | TRBV19 | CASSRGPQGIHGYTF
TRBJ2-3 | - | TRBV24-1 | CATSDPSGDDTQYF
TRBJ1-2 | TRBD1 | TRBV7-2 | CASSLGGGQGVNYTF
TRBJ2-5 | - | TRBV29-1 | CSVESRRQETQYF
TRBJ1-6 | - | TRBV20-1 | CSASFGVNSPLHF
TRBJ1-3 | TRBD1 | TRBV19 | CASSPPGGQENTIYF
TRBJ1-4 | - | TRBV2 | CASSDWGSTNEKLFF
TRBJ1-5 | - | TRBV24-1 | CASWNGLGNQPQHF
TRBJ1-2 | - | TRBV10-3 | CASSRRDASYGYTF
TRBJ1-5 | - | TRBV4-3 | CASRDLVQERDQPQHF
TRBJ1-2 | TRBD1 | TRBV2 | CASSEAGQGGSGYTF
TRBJ2-7 | - | TRBV19 | CASQIWLLSYEQYF
TRBJ1-1 | - | TRBV7-9 | CASSFGVRPVGTEAFF
TRBJ2-5 | TRBD1 | TRBV12-3/TRBV12-4 | CASGLVGTGGQETQYF
TRBJ1-2 | - | TRBV10-3 | CAISLSTAYGYTF
TRBJ1-2 | TRBD1 | TRBV15 | CATSRSGTGRSNYGYTF
TRBJ1-6 | TRBD1 | TRBV2 | CASSHGTGTNSPLHF
TRBJ2-7 | TRBD1 | TRBV11-2 | CASGSYRGAPSYEQYF
TRBJ2-7 | TRBD2 | TRBV4-2 | CASSQEGGGDYEQYF
TRBJ1-2 | - | TRBV19 | CASSTDDTGSNYGYTF
TRBJ2-3 | - | TRBV7-9 | CASSRRVGLTTDTQYF
TRBJ1-1 | TRBD1 | TRBV29-1 | CSTTQGRITEAFF